This TCR beta chain was sequenced for a study of graft-versus-host responses after intestinal transplantation. As for the study in general: Recipients were given multivisceral, liver-intestinal, or isolated intestinal transplants. Every transplant recipient was induced with anti-thymocyte globulin, then maintained on tacrolimus and steroids for about 3 years.

Study-wide findings and caveats: Peak circulating GvH clone levels tracked with early post-transplant HvG declines.

Generated by immunoSEQ multiplex PCR, the TCRdb table keeps only in-frame clones and is missing some. The data contain approximately 15,000 clones, 77% of them singletons. The CDR3 loop spans 16 amino acids. Trimming cost V 3 bases and J 1 base, with 13 bases left between them. The germline CDR1 and CDR2 sequences are SGHDN and FVKESK. Of note for this clone: Its specificity is unknown.

Intraepithelial and lamina propria lymphocytes were freed from processed graft tissue. The input for sequencing was ileum tissue, taken roughly 26 days after intestinal transplant. The origin of this receptor is a human patient who received an intestinal transplant, so some T cells may come from the graft donor. The V call is TRBV14, the J call TRBJ2-4; tentative D call: TRBD2 (6 bases). CDR3 residues: CASSHSAGRAKNIQYF. The CDR3, as DNA: TGTGCCAGCAGCCATTCTGCAGGGAGGGCCAAAAACATTCAGTACTTC.